Below, 28 T cell receptor beta chains from the same sample are listed, as sequenced in a study of technical replicates of blood from several donors. The table came from immunoSEQ multiplex PCR; TCRdb's copy has only in-frame clones and leaves some out. The sample yields about 75,000 clones, around 97% seen once. The sample comprised T cells isolated from PBMCs. These receptors were taken from a human donor in good health.

The rearrangement links TRBV4-1 to TRBJ1-2; 8 bases agree with TRBD1. The germline CDR1 and CDR2 sequences are MGHRA and YSYEKL. Unmatched junction bases numbered 12, after V lost 0 bases and J lost 6 bases. The CDR3 contains 17 residues. CDR3 region: CASSQEGQGRTSDGYTF. The CDR3 bases are TGCGCCAGCAGCCAAGAAGGACAGGGCCGGACAAGCGATGGCTACACCTTC.

The chain recombines TRBV5-1 with TRBJ2-7; 8 bases line up with TRBD1. V trimming: 0 bases; J trimming: 3 bases; junction bases outside the gene matches: 2. Looked up from germline, CDR1 is SGHRS and CDR2 is YFSETQ. The CDR3 has 14 amino acids. CDR3 sequence (DNA): TGCGCCAGCAGCTTGGATGGACAGGGCTACGAGCAGTACTTC. Its translation is CASSLDGQGYEQYF.

The chain employs TRBV5-1 and TRBJ2-2, with D possibly being TRBD1 (6 bases). Trimming took off 2 bases at V and 3 bases at J, with 23 bases between the two ends. This CDR3 spans 19 amino acids. In germline, CDR1 is SGHRS, CDR2 YFSETQ. The CDR3, as DNA: TGCGCCAGCAGCTTTAGGACCGACTTAGGGGGACGGTACACCGGGGAGCTGTTTTTT. Amino acid sequence: CASSFRTDLGGRYTGELFF.

CDR3 region: CASSPGPYAGTTAEQYF. Here the CDR3 DNA reads TGTGCCAGTAGTCCGGGACCGTACGCGGGAACTACAGCCGAGCAGTACTTC. V usage is TRBV19 and J usage is TRBJ2-7; a weak D match, TRBD2 (6 bases). The V and J ends lost 5 bases and 6 bases respectively, with 26 bases between them. The CDR3 contains 17 residues. CDR1 LNHDA and CDR2 SQIVND come from the germline V gene (reference sequence).

This rearrangement joins TRBV29-1 to TRBJ2-1; tentatively, D is TRBD1 (7 bases). V lost 6 bases, J lost 4 bases, and 16 bases lay in between. CDR1 SQVTM and CDR2 ANQGSEA come from the germline V gene. This CDR3 is built from 14 residues. This CDR3 reads CSVATAGGYNEQFF. As DNA, the CDR3 is TGCAGCGTCGCGACTGCAGGGGGGTACAATGAGCAGTTCTTC.

This chain uses TRBV28 with TRBJ2-7; D is uncertain. The germline V gene has CDR1 MDHEN and CDR2 SYDVKM. The V and J ends lost 8 bases and 3 bases respectively, with 8 bases between them. The CDR3 extends over 11 amino acids. CDR3 region: CASDKGYEQYF. The CDR3 DNA follows: TGTGCCAGCGACAAAGGCTACGAGCAGTACTTC.

This rearrangement joins TRBV30 to TRBJ1-5; a possible D gene is TRBD1 (6 bases). Germline CDR1 is GTSNPN and CDR2 is SVGIG (reference sequence). V was pared by 3 bases and J by 5 bases, with 11 bases between. This CDR3 has 13 amino acids. CDR3 coding DNA: TGTGCCTGGAGACAGGGTGGCGATCAGCCCCAGCATTTT. As protein: CAWRQGGDQPQHF.

This chain connects TRBV25-1 to TRBJ2-3; TRBD2 matches 11 bases. The CDR3 is 12 amino acids. J gave up 5 bases and V 11 bases, and 3 bases lay outside the gene matches. Germline V lookup: CDR1 MGHDK, CDR2 SYGVNS. The CDR3 reads CASGLAGDTQYF. Here the CDR3 DNA reads TGTGCCTCCGGACTAGCGGGAGATACGCAGTATTTT.

V and J are TRBV14 and TRBJ2-7; D not certain. V dropped 4 bases and J dropped 3 bases, with 16 bases sitting between them. CDR3 size: 15 residues. CDR1 is SGHDN, CDR2 FVKESK, per germline. CDR3 nucleotides: TGTGCCAGCAGCCGAACAATGACTGGCCGCTACGAGCAGTACTTC. Encoded protein: CASSRTMTGRYEQYF. Drawing the rest from reference TRBV14 and TRBJ2-7, the complete variable domain is EAGVTQFPSHSVIEKGQTVTLRCDPISGHDNLYWYRRVMGKEIKFLLHFVKESKQDESGMPNNRFLAERTGGTYSTLKVQPAELEDSGVYFCASSRTMTGRYEQYFGPGTRLTVT.

V usage is TRBV5-5 and J usage is TRBJ1-1, with D hard to call. Trimming took 1 base from V and 3 from J, leaving 4 bases between them. The CDR3 consists of 12 residues. CDR1 is SGHKS, CDR2 YYEKEE, per germline (reference sequence). This CDR3 reads CASSLTDTEAFF. The CDR3 DNA reads TGTGCCAGCAGCTTGACTGACACTGAAGCTTTCTTT.

J is TRBJ2-7 and V is TRBV23-1, with 7 bases lining up with TRBD1. TRBV23-1 is flagged as an ORF with uncertain function. V gave up 7 bases and J gave up 3 bases; unmatched junction bases: 12. The CDR3 has 15 amino acids. The CDR3: CASNSVRTGYYEQYF. In nucleotides, the CDR3 is TGCGCCAGCAATTCGGTTCGGACAGGATACTACGAGCAGTACTTC.

The chain uses TRBV7-9 and TRBJ2-1, with TRBD2 matching 7 bases. Germline V gene lookup returns CDR1 SEHNR and CDR2 FQNEAQ (reference sequence). The CDR3 has 19 residues. Trimming removed 1 base from V and 0 bases from J; junction bases left unmatched: 12. CDR3: CASSLGAGMVSNSYNEQFF. CDR3 in DNA: TGTGCCAGCAGCTTAGGAGCGGGGATGGTCTCTAACTCCTACAATGAGCAGTTCTTC.

The V call is TRBV5-1, the J call TRBJ2-1, with no clear D. Germline values: CDR1 SGHRS, CDR2 YFSETQ. With 1 base removed from V and 7 bases from J, the gap between germline ends came to 9 bases. The CDR3 sequence is 13 residues long. In DNA form, the CDR3 reads TGCGCCAGCAGCTTGCCCCCCCTGAATGAGCAGTTCTTC. It specifies CASSLPPLNEQFF.

The genes are TRBV18 and TRBJ2-7; TRBD2 matches at 9 bases. The trim removed 6 bases at V and 3 bases at J, leaving 6 bases unmatched. Germline CDR1 and CDR2: KGHSH and LQKENI. The CDR3 extends over 14 amino acids. The CDR3 region is CASSRTSDNYEQYF. The CDR3 nucleotides read TGTGCCAGCTCCCGGACTAGCGACAACTACGAGCAGTACTTC. Variable domain in full (rest from reference TRBV18 and TRBJ2-7): NAGVMQNPRHLVRRRGQEARLRCSPMKGHSHVYWYRQLPEEGLKFMVYLQKENIIDESGMPKERFSAEFPKEGPSILRIQQVVRGDSAAYFCASSRTSDNYEQYFGPGTRLTVT.

CDR3 residues: CASSPGQGTNYGYTF. DNA for the CDR3: TGTGCCAGCAGCCCTGGACAGGGAACTAACTATGGCTACACCTTC. The chain carries TRBV4-2 and TRBJ1-2; TRBD1 aligns across 8 bases. The CDR3 extends over 15 amino acids. Germline V CDR1 and CDR2: LGHNA, YNFKEQ. V gave up 4 bases and J gave up 0 bases; unmatched junction bases: 4.

J is TRBJ2-5 and V is TRBV15; D perhaps matches TRBD2 (6 bases). Per the germline V gene, CDR1 is LNHNV and CDR2 is YYDKDF (reference sequence). This CDR3 spans 14 amino acids. Between the trimmed V and J ends, which lost 3 bases and 5 bases, there was a span of 13 bases. The CDR3 here is CATSSPLGGETQYF. DNA of the CDR3: TGTGCCACCAGCAGTCCGCTAGGAGGGGAGACCCAGTACTTC.

This chain links TRBV19 with TRBJ2-7; 7 nucleotides match TRBD1. The CDR3 contains 16 residues. CDR1 and CDR2 from the germline V gene are LNHDA and SQIVND (reference sequence). V trimming: 3 bases; J trimming: 3 bases; junction bases outside the gene matches: 11. CDR3 region: CASSMVIATGNYEQYF. In nucleotides, the CDR3 is TGTGCCAGTAGTATGGTGATAGCGACAGGGAACTACGAGCAGTACTTC.

The genes are TRBV27 and TRBJ1-2, with 7 bases identical to TRBD1. Germline CDR1 is MNHEY and CDR2 is SMNVEV (reference sequence). This CDR3 has 15 residues. The trim removed 4 bases at V and 4 bases at J, leaving 9 bases unmatched. Written as DNA, the CDR3 is TGTGCCAGCAGTTGGGCCCCGGGACAGATCTATGGCTACACCTTC. The encoded protein is CASSWAPGQIYGYTF.

This chain uses TRBV27 with TRBJ2-4; a weak D match, TRBD1 (7 bases). Trimming left V 5 bases short and J 0 bases short, with 23 bases between. The germline gives CDR1 MNHEY, CDR2 SMNVEV (reference sequence). This CDR3 region has 19 residues. Here the CDR3 DNA reads TGTGCCAGCAGTGTCGGGACAGAGGGGGGTAATATAGCCAAAAACATTCAGTACTTC. Translating gives CASSVGTEGGNIAKNIQYF.

The chain joins TRBV5-4 to TRBJ2-3, with D possibly matching TRBD2 (6 bases). Trimming took 4 bases from V and 5 from J, leaving 14 bases between them. Germline V CDR1 and CDR2: SGHNT, YYREEE (reference sequence). The CDR3 totals 14 residues. CDR3 DNA: TGTGCCAGCAGCCCCGGGGGAGTTAAAGATACGCAGTATTTT. Translating it yields CASSPGGVKDTQYF. Using reference TRBV5-4 and TRBJ2-3 for the parts outside the CDR3, the full variable domain is ETGVTQSPTHLIKTRGQQVTLRCSSQSGHNTVSWYQQALGQGPQFIFQYYREEENGRGNFPPRFSGLQFPNYSSELNVNALELDDSALYLCASSPGGVKDTQYFGPGTRLTVL.

V usage is TRBV10-2 and J usage is TRBJ1-2; no reliable D call. This CDR3 has 15 residues. Trimming shortened V by 2 bases and J by 2 bases, and 12 bases separated the two germline ends. The germline gives CDR1 WSHSY, CDR2 SAAADI. In nucleotides, the CDR3 is TGCGCCAGCAGTGAGGTATATCCAGCGAACTATGGCTACACCTTC. Translating it yields CASSEVYPANYGYTF.

V and J are TRBV6-1 and TRBJ1-6, with no clear D. Between the trimmed V and J ends, which lost 3 bases and 4 bases, there was a span of 16 bases. CDR1 and CDR2 (germline): MNHNS, SASEGT. CDR3 size: 17 residues. The CDR3 coding sequence is TGTGCCAGCAGTGATGGTGCGGGGATGGGTTATAATTCACCCCTCCACTTT. Translation: CASSDGAGMGYNSPLHF.

The chain joins TRBV29-1 to TRBJ2-5; D gene uncertain. V lost 4 bases and J 0 bases, leaving 9 bases between the germline ends. The germline V gene encodes CDR1 SQVTM and CDR2 ANQGSEA. CDR3 size: 13 residues. The CDR3 sequence: CSVARSDQETQYF. For the CDR3, the DNA is TGCAGCGTTGCGAGGTCAGACCAAGAGACCCAGTACTTC.

The V call is TRBV28, the J call TRBJ2-7, with D maybe TRBD2 (6 bases). Germline V gene data show CDR1 as MDHEN and CDR2 as SYDVKM. The CDR3 covers 12 residues. Trimming cost V 3 bases and J 8 bases, with 11 bases left between them. In nucleotides, the CDR3 is TGTGCCAGCAGTTTCGACCGGGGGAAGCAGTACTTC. As protein: CASSFDRGKQYF.

The rearrangement joins TRBV11-2 to TRBJ2-1, with 7 bases aligning to TRBD1. The ends lost 1 base at V and 6 bases at J; junction bases unmatched: 9. Germline V lookup: CDR1 SGHAT, CDR2 FQNNGV. The CDR3 length is 16 residues. CDR3 amino acids: CASSLGDSNLGNEQFF. In DNA form, the CDR3 reads TGTGCCAGCAGCTTAGGGGACAGCAACCTGGGCAATGAGCAGTTCTTC.

J is TRBJ2-5 and V is TRBV5-4, with D perhaps TRBD2 (6 bases). This CDR3 has 12 amino acids. The germline V and J ends were trimmed by 2 bases and 7 bases, with 9 bases remaining between them. Germline loops: CDR1 SGHNT, CDR2 YYREEE (reference sequence). CDR3 loop: CASSFGEATQYF. DNA of the CDR3: TGTGCCAGCAGCTTCGGGGAGGCGACCCAGTACTTC.

The DNA of the CDR3 is TGCGCCAGCAGCCAAGAGTGGTGGACACAGATGAACACTGAAGCTTTCTTT. Its translation: CASSQEWWTQMNTEAFF. The chain employs TRBV4-1 and TRBJ1-1, with D possibly TRBD1 on 5 matching bases. CDR1 and CDR2 (germline): MGHRA, YSYEKL. V lost 0 bases to trimming and J lost 0 bases, with 14 bases between them. The CDR3 runs to 17 residues.

V gene TRBV11-3 combines with J gene TRBJ2-1, with D possibly being TRBD1 (6 bases). Trimming pared 2 bases from V and 1 base from J, leaving 18 bases between. CDR3 length equals 18 residues. CDR1 is SGHNT and CDR2 is YENEEA in the germline V gene. Here the CDR3 reads CASSLRQAAQGSYNEQFF. The CDR3 nucleotides read TGTGCCAGCAGCTTACGACAGGCCGCCCAGGGTTCCTACAATGAGCAGTTCTTC.